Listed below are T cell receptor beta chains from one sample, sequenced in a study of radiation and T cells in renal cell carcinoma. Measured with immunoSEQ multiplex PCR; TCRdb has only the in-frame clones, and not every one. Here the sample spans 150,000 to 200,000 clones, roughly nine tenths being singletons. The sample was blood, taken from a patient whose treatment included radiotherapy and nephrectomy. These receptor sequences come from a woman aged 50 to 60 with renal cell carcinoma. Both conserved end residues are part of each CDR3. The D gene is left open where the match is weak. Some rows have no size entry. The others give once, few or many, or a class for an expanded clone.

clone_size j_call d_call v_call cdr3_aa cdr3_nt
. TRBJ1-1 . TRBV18 CASSPPNRDRGTEAFF TGTGCCAGCTCACCGCCCAACAGGGACCGGGGCACTGAAGCTTTCTTT
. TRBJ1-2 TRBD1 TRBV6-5 CASSRDRENYGYTF TGTGCCAGCAGCCGGGACAGGGAAAACTATGGCTACACCTTC
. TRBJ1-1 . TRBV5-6 CASSNRQLRNTEAFF TGTGCCAGCAGCAACCGACAGCTACGGAACACTGAAGCTTTCTTT
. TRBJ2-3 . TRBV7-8 CASSLLDGSTDTQYF TGTGCCAGCAGCTTACTCGACGGGTCCACAGATACGCAGTATTTT
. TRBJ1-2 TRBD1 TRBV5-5 CASSEGTGGGYGYTF TGTGCCAGCAGCGAAGGGACAGGGGGCGGCTATGGCTACACCTTC
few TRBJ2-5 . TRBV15 CATSREPQGAETQYF TGTGCCACCAGCAGAGAACCCCAGGGAGCGGAGACCCAGTACTTC
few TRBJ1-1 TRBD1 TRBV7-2 CASSLGRDRVAFF TGTGCCAGCAGCTTAGGAAGGGACAGGGTAGCTTTCTTT
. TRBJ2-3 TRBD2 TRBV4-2 CASSQLEGLAGSTDTQYF TGTGCCAGCAGCCAATTAGAGGGACTAGCAGGGAGCACAGATACGCAGTATTTT
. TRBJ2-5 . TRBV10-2 CASLFAGEETQYF TGCGCCAGCCTTTTTGCAGGGGAAGAGACCCAGTACTTC
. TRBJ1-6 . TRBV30 CAWSGEIYNSPLHF TGTGCCTGGAGTGGGGAGATCTATAATTCACCCCTCCACTTT
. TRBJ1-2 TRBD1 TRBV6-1 CASSEDRGLGGYTF TGTGCCAGCAGTGAAGACAGGGGTTTGGGCGGCTACACCTTC
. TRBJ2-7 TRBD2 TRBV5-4 CASSLGTSGGVYEQYF TGTGCCAGCAGCTTAGGGACTAGCGGGGGGGTATACGAGCAGTACTTC
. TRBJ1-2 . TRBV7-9 CASSYTTSYGYTF TGTGCCAGCAGCTACACGACCTCCTATGGCTACACCTTC
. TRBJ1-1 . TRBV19 CASSSSWGTEAFF TGTGCCAGTAGTAGTAGTTGGGGGACCGAAGCTTTCTTT
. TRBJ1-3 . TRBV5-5 CASRMRSDSHLDAIYF TGTGCCAGCAGGATGCGATCCGACAGCCACTTAGACGCCATATATTTT
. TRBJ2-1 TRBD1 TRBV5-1 CASSLGRWGQGYNEQFF TGCGCCAGCAGCTTGGGTCGTTGGGGACAGGGGTACAATGAGCAGTTCTTC
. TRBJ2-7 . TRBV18 CASSPRQDAYEQYF TGTGCCAGCTCACCCCGACAGGATGCCTACGAGCAGTACTTC
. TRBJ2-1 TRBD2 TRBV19 CASQRGAYNEQFF TGTGCCAGCCAGCGGGGGGCCTACAATGAGCAGTTCTTC
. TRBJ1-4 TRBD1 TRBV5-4 CASSLGGQATNEKLFF TGTGCCAGCAGCTTGGGGGGACAGGCAACTAATGAAAAACTGTTTTTT
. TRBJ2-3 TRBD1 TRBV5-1 CASSLGTGDTDTQYF TGCGCCAGCAGCCTTGGGACAGGGGACACAGATACGCAGTATTTT
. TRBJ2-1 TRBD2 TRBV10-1 CASSGPDLAGGNNEQFF TGCGCCAGCAGTGGTCCGGACCTAGCGGGGGGAAACAATGAGCAGTTCTTC
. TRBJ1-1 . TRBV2 CASTSGFATEAFF TGTGCCAGCACGTCCGGGTTCGCCACTGAAGCTTTCTTT
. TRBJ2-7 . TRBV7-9 CASSGGRGNEQYF TGTGCCAGCAGCGGGGGTCGGGGGAACGAGCAGTACTTC
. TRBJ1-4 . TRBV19 CASSQNGDEKLFF TGTGCCAGTAGTCAGAATGGTGATGAAAAACTGTTTTTT
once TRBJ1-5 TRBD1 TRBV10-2 CASSDFVAGGQPQHF TGCGCCAGCAGTGATTTTGTCGCAGGGGGACAGCCCCAGCATTTT
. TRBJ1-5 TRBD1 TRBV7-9 CASSLEGAIQPQHF TGTGCCAGCAGCTTAGAGGGGGCGATTCAGCCCCAGCATTTT
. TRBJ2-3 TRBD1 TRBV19 CASSKTSTGFTDTQYF TGTGCCAGTAGTAAAACCTCGACAGGGTTCACAGATACGCAGTATTTT
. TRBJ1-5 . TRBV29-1 CSVCLDSNQPQHF TGCAGCGTCTGTCTGGACAGCAATCAGCCCCAGCATTTT
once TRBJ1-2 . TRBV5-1 CASSGGADNYGYTF TGCGCCAGCAGCGGCGGGGCAGACAACTATGGCTACACCTTC
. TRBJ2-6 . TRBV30 CAWSVRDSGANVLTF TGTGCCTGGAGTGTTCGAGACTCTGGGGCCAACGTCCTGACTTTC
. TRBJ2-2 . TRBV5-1 CASSKVPGDTGELFF TGCGCCAGCTCGAAGGTCCCAGGTGACACCGGGGAGCTGTTTTTT
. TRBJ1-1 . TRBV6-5 CASSLDGNTEAFF TGTGCCAGCAGCCTGGACGGTAACACTGAAGCTTTCTTT